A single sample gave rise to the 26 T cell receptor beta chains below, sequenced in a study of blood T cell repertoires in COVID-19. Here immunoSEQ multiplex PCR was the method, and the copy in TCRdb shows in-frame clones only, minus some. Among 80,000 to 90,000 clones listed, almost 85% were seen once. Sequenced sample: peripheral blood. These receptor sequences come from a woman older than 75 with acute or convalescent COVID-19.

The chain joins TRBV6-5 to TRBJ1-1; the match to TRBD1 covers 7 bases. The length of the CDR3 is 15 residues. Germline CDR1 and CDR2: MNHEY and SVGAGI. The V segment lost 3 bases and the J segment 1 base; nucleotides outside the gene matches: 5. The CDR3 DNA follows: TGTGCCAGCAGTTATCGTCGACAGGGGAACACTGAAGCTTTCTTT. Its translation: CASSYRRQGNTEAFF.

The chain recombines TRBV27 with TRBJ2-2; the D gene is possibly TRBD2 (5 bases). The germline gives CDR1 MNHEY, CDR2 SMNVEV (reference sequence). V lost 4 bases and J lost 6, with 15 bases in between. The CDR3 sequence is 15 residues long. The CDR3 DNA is TGTGCCAGCAGTTATTGGGCGGGCGCATCCGGGGAGCTGTTTTTT. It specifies CASSYWAGASGELFF.

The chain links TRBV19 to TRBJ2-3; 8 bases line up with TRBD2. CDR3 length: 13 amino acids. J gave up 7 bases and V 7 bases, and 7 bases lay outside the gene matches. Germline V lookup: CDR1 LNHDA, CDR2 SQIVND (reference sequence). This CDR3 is CASTREAGNTQYF. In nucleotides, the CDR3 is TGTGCCAGTACGCGGGAGGCCGGGAATACGCAGTATTTT.

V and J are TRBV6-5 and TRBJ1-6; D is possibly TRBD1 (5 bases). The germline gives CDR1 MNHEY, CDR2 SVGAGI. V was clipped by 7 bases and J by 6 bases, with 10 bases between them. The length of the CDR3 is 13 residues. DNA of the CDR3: TGTGCCAGCAAGGAAGGGGTTAATTCACCCCTCCACTTT. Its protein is CASKEGVNSPLHF.

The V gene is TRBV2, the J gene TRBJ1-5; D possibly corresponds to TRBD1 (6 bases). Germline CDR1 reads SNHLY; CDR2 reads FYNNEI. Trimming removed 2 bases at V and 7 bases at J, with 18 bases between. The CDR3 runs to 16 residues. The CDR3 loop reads CASSEIGSLTGQPQHF. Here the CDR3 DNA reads TGTGCCAGCAGTGAAATTGGCTCCTTAACAGGGCAGCCCCAGCATTTT.

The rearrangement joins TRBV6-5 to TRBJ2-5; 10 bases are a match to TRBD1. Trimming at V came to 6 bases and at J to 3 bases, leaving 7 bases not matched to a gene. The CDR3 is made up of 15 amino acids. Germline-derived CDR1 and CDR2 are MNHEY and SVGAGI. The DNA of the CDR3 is TGTGCCAGCAGCTACAGCGGGACAGGGGAAGAGACCCAGTACTTC. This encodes CASSYSGTGEETQYF.

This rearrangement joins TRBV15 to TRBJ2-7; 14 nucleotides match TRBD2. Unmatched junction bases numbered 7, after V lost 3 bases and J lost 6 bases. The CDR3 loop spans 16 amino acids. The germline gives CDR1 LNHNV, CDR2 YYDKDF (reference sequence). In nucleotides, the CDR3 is TGTGCCACCAGCAGTGGTCTGGGGACTAGCGGGAGCGAGCAGTACTTC. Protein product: CATSSGLGTSGSEQYF.

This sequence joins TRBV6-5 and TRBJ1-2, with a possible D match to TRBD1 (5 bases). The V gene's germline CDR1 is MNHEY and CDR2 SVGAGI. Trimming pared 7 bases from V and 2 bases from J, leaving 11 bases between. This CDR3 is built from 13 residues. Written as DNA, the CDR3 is TGTGCCAGCACCGACAGCCAAAACTATGGCTACACCTTC. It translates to CASTDSQNYGYTF.

CDR3: CASSEEGRGDNQPQHF. As DNA, the CDR3 is TGTGCCAGCAGTGAAGAGGGCAGGGGGGATAATCAGCCCCAGCATTTT. The chain couples TRBV25-1 to TRBJ1-5; 7 bases line up with TRBD1. The CDR3 sequence is 16 residues long. V shed 2 bases, J shed 4 bases, and the junction held 8 bases outside the gene matches. Germline V gene sequence: CDR1 MGHDK, CDR2 SYGVNS.

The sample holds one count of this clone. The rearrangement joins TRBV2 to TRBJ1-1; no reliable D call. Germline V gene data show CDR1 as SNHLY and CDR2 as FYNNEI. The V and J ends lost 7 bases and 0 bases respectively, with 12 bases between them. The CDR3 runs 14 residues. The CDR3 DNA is TGTGCCAGCAAGGAAGCTGCAGTGAACACTGAAGCTTTCTTT. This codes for CASKEAAVNTEAFF.

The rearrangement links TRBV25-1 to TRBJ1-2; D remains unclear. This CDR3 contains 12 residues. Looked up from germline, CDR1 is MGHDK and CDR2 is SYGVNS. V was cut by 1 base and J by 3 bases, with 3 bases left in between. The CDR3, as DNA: TGTGCCAGCAGTGAATCCGACTATGGCTACACCTTC. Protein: CASSESDYGYTF.

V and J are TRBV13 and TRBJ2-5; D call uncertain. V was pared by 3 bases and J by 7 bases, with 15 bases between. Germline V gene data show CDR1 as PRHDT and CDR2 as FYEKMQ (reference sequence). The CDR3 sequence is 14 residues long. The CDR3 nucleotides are TGTGCCAGCAGCTTCGGCAGCAACGGCGGGACCCAGTACTTC. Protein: CASSFGSNGGTQYF. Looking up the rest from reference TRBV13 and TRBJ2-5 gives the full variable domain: AAGVIQSPRHLIKEKRETATLKCYPIPRHDTVYWYQQGPGQDPQFLISFYEKMQSDKGSIPDRFSAQQFSDYHSELNMSSLELGDSALYFCASSFGSNGGTQYFGPGTRLLVL.

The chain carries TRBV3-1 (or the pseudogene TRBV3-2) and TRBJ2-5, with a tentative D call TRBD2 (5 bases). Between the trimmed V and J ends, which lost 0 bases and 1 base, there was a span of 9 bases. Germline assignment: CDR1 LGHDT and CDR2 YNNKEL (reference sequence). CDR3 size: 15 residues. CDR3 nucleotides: TGTGCCAGCAGCCAAGACAACGGGGTCCAAGAGACCCAGTACTTC. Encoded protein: CASSQDNGVQETQYF.

The CDR3 sequence is CAISESGGMNTEAFF. The CDR3 DNA reads TGTGCCATCAGTGAGTCGGGAGGAATGAACACTGAAGCTTTCTTT. The J gene is TRBJ1-1, the V gene TRBV10-3; no firm D call. The V gene's germline CDR1 is ENHRY and CDR2 SYGVKD. V dropped 0 bases and J dropped 0 bases, with 8 bases sitting between them. The CDR3 is 15 residues long.

CDR3 DNA: TGCGCCAGCAGTGTTTTAGGAGACGAGCAGTACTTC. Translation: CASSVLGDEQYF. The chain carries TRBV10-2 and TRBJ2-7; D not certain. The CDR3 sequence is 12 residues long. Per germline, CDR1 WSHSY and CDR2 SAAADI. V was shortened by 4 bases and J by 5 bases, with 9 bases between the two germline ends.

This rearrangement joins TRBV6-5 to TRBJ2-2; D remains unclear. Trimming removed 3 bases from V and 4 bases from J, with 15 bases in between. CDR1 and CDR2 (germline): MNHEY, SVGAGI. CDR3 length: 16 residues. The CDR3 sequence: CASSYFPSPSTGELFF. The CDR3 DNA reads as TGTGCCAGCAGTTATTTCCCTAGTCCGTCCACCGGGGAGCTGTTTTTT.

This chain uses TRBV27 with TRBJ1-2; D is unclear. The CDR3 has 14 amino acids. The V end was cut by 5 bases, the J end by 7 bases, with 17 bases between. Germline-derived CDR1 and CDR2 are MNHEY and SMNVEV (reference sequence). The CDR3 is CASSLLAGKGGYTF. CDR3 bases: TGTGCCAGCAGTCTCCTGGCGGGTAAGGGTGGCTACACCTTC.

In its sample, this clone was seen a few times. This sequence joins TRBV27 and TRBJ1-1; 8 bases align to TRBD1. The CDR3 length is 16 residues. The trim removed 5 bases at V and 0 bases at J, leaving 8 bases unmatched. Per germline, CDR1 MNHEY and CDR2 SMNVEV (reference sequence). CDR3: CASSPRGQVLNTEAFF. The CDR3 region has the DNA TGTGCCAGCAGTCCGAGGGGACAGGTGCTGAACACTGAAGCTTTCTTT.

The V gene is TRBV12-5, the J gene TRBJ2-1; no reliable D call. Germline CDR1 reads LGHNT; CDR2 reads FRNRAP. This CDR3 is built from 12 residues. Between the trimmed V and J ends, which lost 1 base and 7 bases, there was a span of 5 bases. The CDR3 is CASGLDGNEQFF. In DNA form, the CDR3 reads TGTGCTAGTGGTTTGGACGGTAATGAGCAGTTCTTC.

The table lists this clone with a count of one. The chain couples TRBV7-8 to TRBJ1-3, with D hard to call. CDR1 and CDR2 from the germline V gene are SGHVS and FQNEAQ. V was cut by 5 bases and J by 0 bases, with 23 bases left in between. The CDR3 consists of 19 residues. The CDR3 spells CASSPRGLTVETSGNTIYF. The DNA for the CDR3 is TGTGCCAGCAGCCCCCGAGGATTGACTGTGGAGACCTCTGGAAACACCATATATTTT. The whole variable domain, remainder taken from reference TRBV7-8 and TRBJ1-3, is GAGVSQSPRYKVAKRGQDVALRCDPISGHVSLFWYQQALGQGPEFLTYFQNEAQLDKSGLPSDRFFAERPEGSVSTLKIQRTQQEDSAVYLCASSPRGLTVETSGNTIYFGEGSWLTVV.

Here the CDR3 reads CASSLRVEESPQHF. The CDR3 DNA is TGTGCCAGCAGCTTAAGAGTCGAAGAGAGCCCCCAGCATTTT. V and J are TRBV13 and TRBJ1-5; D is ambiguous. Germline values: CDR1 PRHDT, CDR2 FYEKMQ (reference sequence). The CDR3 extends over 14 amino acids. Trimming took 2 bases from V and 10 from J, leaving 15 bases between them.

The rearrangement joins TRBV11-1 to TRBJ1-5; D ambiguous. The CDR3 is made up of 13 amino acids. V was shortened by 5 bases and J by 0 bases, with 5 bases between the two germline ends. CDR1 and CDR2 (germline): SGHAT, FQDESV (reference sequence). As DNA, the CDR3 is TGTGCCAGCAGCCCCTCTAGCAATCAGCCCCAGCATTTT. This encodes CASSPSSNQPQHF.

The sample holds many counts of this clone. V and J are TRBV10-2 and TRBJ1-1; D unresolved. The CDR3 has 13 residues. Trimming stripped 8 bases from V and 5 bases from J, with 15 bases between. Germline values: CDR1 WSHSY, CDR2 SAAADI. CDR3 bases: TGCGCCAGCGCCCTGGCCAGTTCAACTGAAGCTTTCTTT. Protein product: CASALASSTEAFF.

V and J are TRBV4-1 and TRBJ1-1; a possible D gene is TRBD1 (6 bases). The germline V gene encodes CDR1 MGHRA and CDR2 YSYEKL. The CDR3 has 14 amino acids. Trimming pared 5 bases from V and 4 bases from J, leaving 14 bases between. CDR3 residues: CASSFSIGGTEAFF. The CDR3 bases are TGCGCCAGCAGCTTTTCCATAGGGGGCACTGAAGCTTTCTTT.

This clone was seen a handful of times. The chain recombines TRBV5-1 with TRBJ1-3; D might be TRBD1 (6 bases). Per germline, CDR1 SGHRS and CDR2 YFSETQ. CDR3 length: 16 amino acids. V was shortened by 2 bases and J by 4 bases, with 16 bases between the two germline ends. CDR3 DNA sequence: TGCGCCAGCAGCTTAGCAGGGGCGAGTGAGGGAAACACCATATATTTT. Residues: CASSLAGASEGNTIYF.

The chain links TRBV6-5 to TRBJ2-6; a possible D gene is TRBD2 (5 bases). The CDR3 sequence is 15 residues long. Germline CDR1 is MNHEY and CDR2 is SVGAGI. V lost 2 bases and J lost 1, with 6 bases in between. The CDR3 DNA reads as TGTGCCAGCAGTTACGGGAGTTCTGGGGCCAACGTCCTGACTTTC. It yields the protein CASSYGSSGANVLTF.